This TCR beta chain was identified in a study of OX40 agonist ivuxolimab in advanced cancers. Per germline, CDR1 LGHNA and CDR2 YSLEER. CDR3 length: 17 amino acids. V lost 2 bases to trimming and J lost 0 bases, with 17 bases between them. Collection of blood occurred at baseline, at cycle 4 day 1, and at cycle 7 day 1. Findings of the study overall: In CD8+ T cells, expanded clones were on average more numerous than in CD4+. At 0.1 to 3.0 mg/kg and by week 6, CD4+ and CD8+ T cells in the blood had expanded clonally.

About this clone itself: Its target is not known.

Produced via immunoSEQ multiplex PCR; TCRdb's table is partial and in-frame only. The data contain roughly 75,000 clones, 80% to 90% of them singletons. This chain connects TRBV4-3 to TRBJ2-7, with D unresolved. The sequencing used CD4+ or CD8+ T cells sorted from blood, collected in a trial of the OX40 agonist ivuxolimab. The clonotype was recovered from an adult with an advanced solid tumor such as melanoma, head and neck, liver or kidney cancer. The CDR3, as DNA: TGCGCCAGCAGCCAAAGTTTCGTACTCCCGAGCTCCTACGAGCAGTACTTC. Its protein product is CASSQSFVLPSSYEQYF.